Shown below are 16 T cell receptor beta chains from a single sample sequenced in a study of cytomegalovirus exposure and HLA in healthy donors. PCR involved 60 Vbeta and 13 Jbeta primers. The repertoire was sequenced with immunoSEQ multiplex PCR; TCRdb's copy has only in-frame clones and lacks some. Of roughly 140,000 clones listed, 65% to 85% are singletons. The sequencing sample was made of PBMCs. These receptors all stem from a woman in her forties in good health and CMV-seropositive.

DNA of the CDR3: TGCGCCACGGGACTAGCGGGGGGCACAGATACGCAGTATTTT. Translation: CATGLAGGTDTQYF. The rearrangement uses TRBV5-1 and TRBJ2-3; 14 nucleotides align to TRBD2. V lost 9 bases to trimming and J lost 1 base; unmatched junction nucleotides: 1. CDR1 and CDR2 from the germline V gene are SGHRS and YFSETQ. The CDR3 is made up of 14 amino acids.

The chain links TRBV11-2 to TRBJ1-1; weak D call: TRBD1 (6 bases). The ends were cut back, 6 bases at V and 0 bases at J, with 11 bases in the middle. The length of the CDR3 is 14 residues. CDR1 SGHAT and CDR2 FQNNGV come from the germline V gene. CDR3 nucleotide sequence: TGTGCCAGCAGGAAAACAGGGTTGAACACTGAAGCTTTCTTT. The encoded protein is CASRKTGLNTEAFF.

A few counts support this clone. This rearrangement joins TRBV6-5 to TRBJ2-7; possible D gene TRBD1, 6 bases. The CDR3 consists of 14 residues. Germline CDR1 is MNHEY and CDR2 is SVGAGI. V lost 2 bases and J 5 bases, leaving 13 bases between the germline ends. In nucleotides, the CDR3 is TGTGCCAGCAGTTACACCGACAGGTCTCACGAGCAGTACTTC. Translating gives CASSYTDRSHEQYF.

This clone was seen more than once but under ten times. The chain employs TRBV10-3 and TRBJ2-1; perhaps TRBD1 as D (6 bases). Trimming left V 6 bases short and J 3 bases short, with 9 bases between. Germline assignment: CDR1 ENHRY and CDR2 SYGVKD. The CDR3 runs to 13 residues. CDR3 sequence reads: CAIRGAGYNEQFF. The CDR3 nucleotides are TGTGCCATCAGGGGGGCAGGCTACAATGAGCAGTTCTTC.

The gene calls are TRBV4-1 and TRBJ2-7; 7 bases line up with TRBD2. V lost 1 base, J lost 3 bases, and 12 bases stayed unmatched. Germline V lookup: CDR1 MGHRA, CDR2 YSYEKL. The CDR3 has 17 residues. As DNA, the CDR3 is TGCGCCAGCAGCCAAGTAGGGACCGCCGGACTAGTCTACGAGCAGTACTTC. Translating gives CASSQVGTAGLVYEQYF.

In DNA, the CDR3 is TGTGCCAGCGGGGTGGGACTAGCGGCCTACAATGAGCAGTTCTTC. Its protein is CASGVGLAAYNEQFF. The chain uses TRBV2 and TRBJ2-1; TRBD2 agrees at 11 bases. The CDR3 is made up of 15 amino acids. V lost 8 bases to trimming and J lost 2 bases; unmatched junction nucleotides: 5. Germline-derived CDR1 and CDR2 are SNHLY and FYNNEI.

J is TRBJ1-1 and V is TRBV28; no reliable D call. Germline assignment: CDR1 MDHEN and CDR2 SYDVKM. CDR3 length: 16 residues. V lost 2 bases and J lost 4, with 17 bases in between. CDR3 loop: CASSLPPGGGITEAFF. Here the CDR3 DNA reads TGTGCCAGCAGTTTACCCCCTGGTGGAGGGATCACTGAAGCTTTCTTT. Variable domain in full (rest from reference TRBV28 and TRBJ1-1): DVKVTQSSRYLVKRTGEKVFLECVQDMDHENMFWYRQDPGLGLRLIYFSYDVKMKEKGDIPEGYSVSREKKERFSLILESASTNQTSMYLCASSLPPGGGITEAFFGQGTRLTVV.

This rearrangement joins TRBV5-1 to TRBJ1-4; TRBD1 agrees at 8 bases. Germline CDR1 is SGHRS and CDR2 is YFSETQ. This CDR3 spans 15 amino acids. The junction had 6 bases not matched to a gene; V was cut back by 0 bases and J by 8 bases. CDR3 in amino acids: CASSLDTGGSEKLFF. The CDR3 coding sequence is TGCGCCAGCAGCTTGGACACAGGGGGATCGGAAAAACTGTTTTTT.

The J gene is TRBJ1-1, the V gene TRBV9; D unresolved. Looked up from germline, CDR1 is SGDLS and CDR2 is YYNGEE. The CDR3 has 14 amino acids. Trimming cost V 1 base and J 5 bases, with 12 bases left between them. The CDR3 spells CASSVLGEVTEAFF. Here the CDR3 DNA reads TGTGCCAGCAGCGTATTAGGAGAGGTAACTGAAGCTTTCTTT.

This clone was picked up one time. Here the CDR3 DNA reads TGTGCCTGGAGTGTACTGAGCGCCGGGGAGCTGTTTTTT. It codes for CAWSVLSAGELFF. This rearrangement joins TRBV30 to TRBJ2-2; D ambiguous. The V end lost 0 bases, the J end lost 6 bases, and 8 bases lay between the germline ends. CDR3 length: 13 residues. From germline, CDR1 is GTSNPN and CDR2 SVGIG (reference sequence).

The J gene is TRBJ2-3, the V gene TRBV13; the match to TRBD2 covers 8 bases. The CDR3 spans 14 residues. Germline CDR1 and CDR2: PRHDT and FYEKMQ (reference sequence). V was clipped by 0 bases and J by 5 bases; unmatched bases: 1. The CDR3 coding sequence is TGTGCCAGCAGCTTAGGCGGGGGGGGAGATACGCAGTATTTT. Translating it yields CASSLGGGGDTQYF.

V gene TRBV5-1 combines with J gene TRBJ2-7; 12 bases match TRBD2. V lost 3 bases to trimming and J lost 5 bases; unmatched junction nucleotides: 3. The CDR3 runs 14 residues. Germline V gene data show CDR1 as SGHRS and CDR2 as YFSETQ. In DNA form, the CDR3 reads TGCGCCAGCAGCTCTAGCGGGGGGGCCAACGAGCAGTACTTC. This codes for CASSSSGGANEQYF.

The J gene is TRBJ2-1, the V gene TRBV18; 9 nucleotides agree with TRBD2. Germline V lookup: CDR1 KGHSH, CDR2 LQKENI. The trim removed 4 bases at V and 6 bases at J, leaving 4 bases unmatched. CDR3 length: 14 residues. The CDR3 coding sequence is TGTGCCAGCTCACAAAGCGGGGGGTTCAATGAGCAGTTCTTC. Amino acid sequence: CASSQSGGFNEQFF.

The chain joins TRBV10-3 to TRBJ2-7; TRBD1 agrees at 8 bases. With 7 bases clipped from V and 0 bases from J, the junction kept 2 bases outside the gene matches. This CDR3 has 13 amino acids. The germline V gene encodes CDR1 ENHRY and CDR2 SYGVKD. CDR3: CAINTGGSYEQYF. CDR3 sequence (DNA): TGTGCCATCAACACAGGGGGCTCCTACGAGCAGTACTTC.

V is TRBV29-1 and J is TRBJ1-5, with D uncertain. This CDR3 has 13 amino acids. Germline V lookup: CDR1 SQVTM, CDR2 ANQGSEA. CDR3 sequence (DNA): TGCATCCGGGGAGACGTTTTGCATCAGCCCCAGCATTTT. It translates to CIRGDVLHQPQHF. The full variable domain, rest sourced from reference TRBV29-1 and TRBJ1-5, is SAVISQKPSRDICQRGTSLTIQCQVDSQVTMMFWYRQQPGQSLTLIATANQGSEATYESGFVIDKFPISRPNLTFSTLTVSNMSPEDSSIYLCIRGDVLHQPQHFGDGTRLSIL.

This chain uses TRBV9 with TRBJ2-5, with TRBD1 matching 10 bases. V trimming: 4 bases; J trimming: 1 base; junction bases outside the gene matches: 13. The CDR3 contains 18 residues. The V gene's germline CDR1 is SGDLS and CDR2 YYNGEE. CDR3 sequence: CASSLGTGAISRQETQYF. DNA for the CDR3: TGTGCCAGCAGCCTTGGGACAGGGGCGATTTCGCGCCAAGAGACCCAGTACTTC.